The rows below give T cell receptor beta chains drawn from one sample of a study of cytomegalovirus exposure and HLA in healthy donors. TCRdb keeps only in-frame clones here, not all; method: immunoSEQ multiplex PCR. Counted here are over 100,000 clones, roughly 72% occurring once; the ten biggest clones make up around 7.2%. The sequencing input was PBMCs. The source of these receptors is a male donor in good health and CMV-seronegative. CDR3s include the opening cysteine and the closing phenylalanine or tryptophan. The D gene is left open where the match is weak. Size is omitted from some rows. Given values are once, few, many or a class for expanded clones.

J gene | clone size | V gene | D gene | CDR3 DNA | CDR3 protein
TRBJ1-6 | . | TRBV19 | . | TGTGCCAGTAGTATAGGACACGACGGTTCACCCCTCCACTTT | CASSIGHDGSPLHF
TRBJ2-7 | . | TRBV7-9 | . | TGTGCCAGCAGTTCGCAAGTTCGGGACAAGGGAACCTACGAGCAGTACTTC | CASSSQVRDKGTYEQYF
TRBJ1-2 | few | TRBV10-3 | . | TGTGCCAGCAGCCAGCGAGACGGCTATGGCTACACCTTC | CASSQRDGYGYTF
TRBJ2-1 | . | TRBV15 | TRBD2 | TGTGCCACCAGCACGACCTTGACGGGACTAGCCAATCGAAACAATGAGCAGTTCTTC | CATSTTLTGLANRNNEQFF
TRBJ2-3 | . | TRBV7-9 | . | TGTGCCAGCAGCTTAACCCCTGACACTAGCACAGATACGCAGTATTTT | CASSLTPDTSTDTQYF
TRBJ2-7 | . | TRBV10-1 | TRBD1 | TGCGCCAGCAGTGAACGGGACAGCTACGAGCAGTACTTC | CASSERDSYEQYF
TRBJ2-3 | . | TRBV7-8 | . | TGTGCCAGCAGCCCCTCGCCGGGGGGCGCAGATACGCAGTATTTT | CASSPSPGGADTQYF
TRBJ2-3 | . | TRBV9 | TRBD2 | TGTGCCAGCAGCGGACTAGCGGGACTCCCAGATACGCAGTATTTT | CASSGLAGLPDTQYF
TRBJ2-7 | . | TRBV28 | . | TGTGCCAGCCATGTTGACAACAGGGCCGCCCTCATCTACGAGCAGTACTTC | CASHVDNRAALIYEQYF
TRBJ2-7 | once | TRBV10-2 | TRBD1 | TGCGCCAGCAGGTGGAGGTCAGGGGGCACAACCTACGAGCAGTACTTC | CASRWRSGGTTYEQYF
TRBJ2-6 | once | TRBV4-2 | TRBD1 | TGTGCCAGCAGCCGAGAATTAAGACAGGGCGGTCTCTCTGGGGCCAACGTCCTGACTTTC | CASSRELRQGGLSGANVLTF
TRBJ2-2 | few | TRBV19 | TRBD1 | TGTGCCAGTAGCCACAGGGGATCCGGGGAGCTGTTTTTT | CASSHRGSGELFF
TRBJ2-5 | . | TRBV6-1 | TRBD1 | TGTGCCAGCAGTCGGCCGGGACAGCAAGAGACCCGGTACTTC | CASSRPGQQETRYF
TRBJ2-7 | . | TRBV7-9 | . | TGTGCCAGCAGCCTATCGGAGATCTACGAGCAGTACTTC | CASSLSEIYEQYF
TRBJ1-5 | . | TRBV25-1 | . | TGTGCCAGCAGTGGGGGGGGCAGCAATCAGCCCCAGCATTTT | CASSGGGSNQPQHF
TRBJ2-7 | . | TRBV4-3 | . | TGCGCCAGCAGCCAAGCCCTGGGACTCCTCTACGAGCAGTACTTC | CASSQALGLLYEQYF
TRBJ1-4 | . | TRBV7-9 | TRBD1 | TGTGCCAGCAGCTTAGTGACCTCTCCACAGGGGGAAAAACTGTTTTTT | CASSLVTSPQGEKLFF
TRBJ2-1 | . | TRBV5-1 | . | TGCGCCAGCAGCTCTTTGGACAGACGGGGGGACAATGAGCAGTTCTTC | CASSSLDRRGDNEQFF
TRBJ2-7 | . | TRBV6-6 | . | TGTGCCAGCAGTTACTCCCGACAGTACTCCTACGAGCAGTACTTC | CASSYSRQYSYEQYF
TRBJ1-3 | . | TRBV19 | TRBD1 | TGTGCCAGCACCCGGGACAGGATATCTGGAAACACCATATATTTT | CASTRDRISGNTIYF
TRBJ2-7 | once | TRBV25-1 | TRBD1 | TGTGCCAGCAGGCGAACCGGGACAGCCTCCTACGAGCAGTACTTC | CASRRTGTASYEQYF
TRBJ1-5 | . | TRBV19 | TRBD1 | TGTGCCAGTAGTGTAACAGGGGGAGGTCAGCCCCAGCATTTT | CASSVTGGGQPQHF
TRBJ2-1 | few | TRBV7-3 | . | TGTGCCAGCAGCTTAATCGGGTCTAGTACTAGTGAGCAGTTCTTC | CASSLIGSSTSEQFF
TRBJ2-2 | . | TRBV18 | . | TGTGCCAGCTCACCACCGACCGGGACTCACCGCACCGGGGAGCTGTTTTTT | CASSPPTGTHRTGELFF
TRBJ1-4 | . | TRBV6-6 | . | TGTGCCAGCAGTAAACGGGGGAGAGGAGAAAAACTGTTTTTT | CASSKRGRGEKLFF
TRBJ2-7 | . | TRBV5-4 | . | TGTGCCAGCAGCTCGACTAGGGGCGACGAGCAGTACTTC | CASSSTRGDEQYF
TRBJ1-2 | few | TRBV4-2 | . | TGTGCCAGCAGCCAAGATAGGGACTGGAAGCATGGCTACACCTTC | CASSQDRDWKHGYTF
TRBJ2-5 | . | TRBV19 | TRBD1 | TGTGCCAGTAGTATAGGCACAGGGGGAGGCGAGACCCAGTACTTC | CASSIGTGGGETQYF
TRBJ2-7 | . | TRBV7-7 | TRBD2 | TGTGCTAGCAGCCGCGGGGGGTCAAGCTCCTACGAGCAGTACTTC | CASSRGGSSSYEQYF
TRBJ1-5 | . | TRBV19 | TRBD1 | TGTGCCAGTAGTTCCCGGGACAGGGTGTCCGGCAATCAGCCCCAGCATTTT | CASSSRDRVSGNQPQHF
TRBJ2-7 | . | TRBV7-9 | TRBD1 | TGTGCCAGCAGCTTGACGGGACAGGGGGCCAACGAGCAGTACTTC | CASSLTGQGANEQYF
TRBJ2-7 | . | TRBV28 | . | TGTGCCAGCAGTTTACGACGGGTGGTCGAGGAGCAGTACTTC | CASSLRRVVEEQYF
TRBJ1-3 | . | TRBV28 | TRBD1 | TGTGCCAGCAGCCCCTGGGACAGGGCTGGAAACACCATATATTTT | CASSPWDRAGNTIYF
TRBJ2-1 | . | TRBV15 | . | TGTGCCACCAGCAGAGCGTCCAGGGCCGGGCGTGAGCAGTTCTTC | CATSRASRAGREQFF
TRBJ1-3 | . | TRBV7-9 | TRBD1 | TGTTCCAGCAGCTTATCAACAGGGGTCACTGGAAACACCATATATTTT | CSSSLSTGVTGNTIYF
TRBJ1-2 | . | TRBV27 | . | TGTGCCAGCAGTGGCAGGAACTATGGCTACACCTTC | CASSGRNYGYTF
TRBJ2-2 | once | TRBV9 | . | TGTGCCAGCAGCCTAGGACAGACCGGGGAGCTGTTTTTT | CASSLGQTGELFF
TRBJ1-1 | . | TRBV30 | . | TGTGCCTGGAGTGTTTACCCGGCCCCAGGGTACACTGAAGCTTTCTTT | CAWSVYPAPGYTEAFF
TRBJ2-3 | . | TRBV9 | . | TGTGCCAGCAGCGCATATCGTGGGGAGACAGATACGCAGTATTTT | CASSAYRGETDTQYF
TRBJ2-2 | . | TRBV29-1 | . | TGCAGCGTTGAAGACGGGAACACCGGGGAGCTGTTTTTT | CSVEDGNTGELFF
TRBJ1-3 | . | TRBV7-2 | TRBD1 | TGTGCCAGCAGCAAACGCGGGACAGGCTCTGGAAACACCATATATTTT | CASSKRGTGSGNTIYF
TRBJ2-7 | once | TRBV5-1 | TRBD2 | TGCGCCAGCAGCTGGGGGACTAGCGGGAGGGCCGGCGAGCAGTACTTC | CASSWGTSGRAGEQYF
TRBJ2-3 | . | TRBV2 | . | TGTGCCAGCAAGGCAGGCACTAGCACAGATACGCAGTATTTT | CASKAGTSTDTQYF
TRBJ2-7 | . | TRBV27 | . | TGTGCCAGCAGCCCCTCAAGGGGTTCGCTCTCCTACGAGCAGTACTTC | CASSPSRGSLSYEQYF
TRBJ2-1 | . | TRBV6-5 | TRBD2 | TGTGCCAGCAGTCCACTAGCGATTGGGCATAGTGAGCAGTTCTTC | CASSPLAIGHSEQFF
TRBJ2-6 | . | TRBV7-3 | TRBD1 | TGTGCCAGCAGCCTACAGGGGAGCTCTGGGGCCAACGTCCTGACTTTC | CASSLQGSSGANVLTF
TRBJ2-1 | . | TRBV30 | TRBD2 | TGTGCCAGTGGGGCTAGCGGGATCCACAATGAGCAGTTCTTC | CASGASGIHNEQFF
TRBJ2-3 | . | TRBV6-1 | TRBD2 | TGTGCCAGCAGCTCACTAGCGGGAGTAGGTACGCAGTATTTT | CASSSLAGVGTQYF
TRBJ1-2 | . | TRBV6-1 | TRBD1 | TGTGCCAGCAGTGCAGGGGGCTGGGACGGCTACACCTTC | CASSAGGWDGYTF
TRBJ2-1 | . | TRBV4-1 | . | TGCGCCAGCAGCCAAGATCCGCATAGCTCCTACAATGAGCAGTTCTTC | CASSQDPHSSYNEQFF
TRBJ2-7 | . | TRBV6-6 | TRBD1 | TGTGCCAGCAGTTACTCTGGGACAGGGTCCGAGCAGTACTTC | CASSYSGTGSEQYF
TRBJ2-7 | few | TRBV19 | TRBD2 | TGTGCCACCAGCGGGCTAGCGGGGGGGCCGGCTTACGAGCAGTACTTC | CATSGLAGGPAYEQYF
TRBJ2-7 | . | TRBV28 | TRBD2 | TGTGCCAGCAGTTCCCGCAAGCGGGGGGGCGGCTACGAGCAGTACTTC | CASSSRKRGGGYEQYF